The rows below give T cell receptor beta chains drawn from one sample of a study of siplizumab effects on memory and regulatory T cells. Method: immunoSEQ multiplex PCR; TCRdb's copy keeps in-frame clones and lacks some. The repertoire includes about 100,000 clones, 91% of them detected once, and about 2.4% sits in the top ten. The material sequenced was CD4+ T cells sorted from blood. The receptors here all came from a human donor in good health. Some clones in this sample may be carry-over from other donors' samples. The CDR3 runs from the conserved cysteine through the conserved F or W. Each record gives: D gene, clone size, J gene, V gene, CDR3 DNA, CDR3 protein. The D gene is left open where the match is weak. For some rows the clone size is stated as once, few or many, or as a class when expanded; others skip it.

d_gene: NA; abundance: NA; j_gene: TRBJ2-7; v_gene: TRBV7-9; CDR3nt: TGTGCCAGCAGCTTAAAGGGGGGAACCTACGAGCAGTACTTC; CDR3aa: CASSLKGGTYEQYF
d_gene: NA; abundance: NA; j_gene: TRBJ1-4; v_gene: TRBV4-2; CDR3nt: TGTGCCAGCAGCCAAGTAATGACAGGACCGGGTGAAAAACTGTTTTTT; CDR3aa: CASSQVMTGPGEKLFF
d_gene: NA; abundance: NA; j_gene: TRBJ1-4; v_gene: TRBV7-9; CDR3nt: TGTGCCAGCAGCTTAGCGATCGTCGAAAAACTGTTTTTT; CDR3aa: CASSLAIVEKLFF
d_gene: TRBD1; abundance: NA; j_gene: TRBJ1-3; v_gene: TRBV6-1; CDR3nt: TGTGCCAGCAACTTCCGGGACAGCTCTGGAAACACCATATATTTT; CDR3aa: CASNFRDSSGNTIYF
d_gene: NA; abundance: NA; j_gene: TRBJ1-5; v_gene: TRBV6-1; CDR3nt: TGTGCCAGCAGTCGGGCGGGGGGGGTCAATCAGCCCCAGCATTTT; CDR3aa: CASSRAGGVNQPQHF
d_gene: TRBD1; abundance: NA; j_gene: TRBJ1-5; v_gene: TRBV9; CDR3nt: TGTGCCAGCAGGAGGGAAACACCTCGGGACAGGAAAAACAATCAGCCCCAGCATTTT; CDR3aa: CASRRETPRDRKNNQPQHF
d_gene: NA; abundance: few; j_gene: TRBJ1-4; v_gene: TRBV11-2; CDR3nt: TGTGCCAGCAGCTTCGGCACAGGGACGAAAGAAAAACTGTTTTTT; CDR3aa: CASSFGTGTKEKLFF
d_gene: NA; abundance: NA; j_gene: TRBJ1-5; v_gene: TRBV5-6; CDR3nt: TGTGCCAGCAGCTTGGGGGAGGGTAGCAATCAGCCCCAGCATTTT; CDR3aa: CASSLGEGSNQPQHF
d_gene: NA; abundance: NA; j_gene: TRBJ2-3; v_gene: TRBV5-4; CDR3nt: TGTGCCAGCAGCTTGGTCCCCACAGATACGCAGTATTTT; CDR3aa: CASSLVPTDTQYF
d_gene: TRBD2; abundance: NA; j_gene: TRBJ2-3; v_gene: TRBV5-1; CDR3nt: TGCGCCAGCAGCTTGGATGTAGCGGGAAGAGATACGCAGTATTTT; CDR3aa: CASSLDVAGRDTQYF
d_gene: NA; abundance: once; j_gene: TRBJ2-7; v_gene: TRBV5-4; CDR3nt: TGTGCCAGCAGTTCTGACACGAGCTCCTACGAGCAGTACTTC; CDR3aa: CASSSDTSSYEQYF
d_gene: NA; abundance: NA; j_gene: TRBJ2-3; v_gene: TRBV7-2; CDR3nt: TGTGCCAGCAGAGCCTCTGGAGATACGCAGTATTTT; CDR3aa: CASRASGDTQYF
d_gene: NA; abundance: NA; j_gene: TRBJ2-5; v_gene: TRBV14; CDR3nt: TGTGCCAGCAGCCAAAAAGGAAGGTACGGCGGATCAGAGACCCAGTACTTC; CDR3aa: CASSQKGRYGGSETQYF
d_gene: TRBD2; abundance: NA; j_gene: TRBJ2-3; v_gene: TRBV11-3; CDR3nt: TGTGCCAGCAGCGCGAATAATAGACTAGCGGGATCAACAGATACGCAGTATTTT; CDR3aa: CASSANNRLAGSTDTQYF
d_gene: TRBD1; abundance: once; j_gene: TRBJ2-7; v_gene: TRBV2; CDR3nt: TGTGCCAGCACCCTAACGACAGGGGGTGGCGACGAGCAGTACTTC; CDR3aa: CASTLTTGGGDEQYF
d_gene: NA; abundance: NA; j_gene: TRBJ1-5; v_gene: TRBV19; CDR3nt: TGTGCCAGTAGTATAGTCACCAGTGGGAATCAGCCCCAGCATTTT; CDR3aa: CASSIVTSGNQPQHF
d_gene: TRBD2; abundance: NA; j_gene: TRBJ2-3; v_gene: TRBV4-1; CDR3nt: TGCGCCAGCAGCCAAGCGGTCCTGAGCGGGAGGGCGTCTACAGATACGCAGTATTTT; CDR3aa: CASSQAVLSGRASTDTQYF
d_gene: TRBD1; abundance: NA; j_gene: TRBJ2-5; v_gene: TRBV4-1; CDR3nt: TGCGCCAGCAGCCAAGGGGACAGGGACCAAGAGACCCAGTACTTC; CDR3aa: CASSQGDRDQETQYF
d_gene: NA; abundance: NA; j_gene: TRBJ2-7; v_gene: TRBV6-1; CDR3nt: TGTGCCAGCAGCCGACTCTCCTACGAGCAGTACTTC; CDR3aa: CASSRLSYEQYF
d_gene: TRBD2; abundance: NA; j_gene: TRBJ2-5; v_gene: TRBV5-1; CDR3nt: TGCGCCAGCAGCTTGGACGCGGGAGTGGAGACCCAGTACTTC; CDR3aa: CASSLDAGVETQYF
d_gene: NA; abundance: NA; j_gene: TRBJ2-3; v_gene: TRBV2; CDR3nt: TGTGCCAGCAATTGGCGGCCCGAGGCAGATACGCAGTATTTT; CDR3aa: CASNWRPEADTQYF
d_gene: NA; abundance: NA; j_gene: TRBJ2-7; v_gene: TRBV13; CDR3nt: NA; CDR3aa: CASGQGYEQYF
d_gene: TRBD2; abundance: NA; j_gene: TRBJ2-7; v_gene: TRBV18; CDR3nt: TGTGCCAGCTCACCGGGGACTAGCGGGAGGAACGAGCAGTACTTC; CDR3aa: CASSPGTSGRNEQYF
d_gene: NA; abundance: NA; j_gene: TRBJ2-3; v_gene: TRBV7-3; CDR3nt: TGTGCCAGCAGCTTAGGGGGCACAGATACGCAGTATTTT; CDR3aa: CASSLGGTDTQYF
d_gene: NA; abundance: NA; j_gene: TRBJ1-5; v_gene: TRBV6-1; CDR3nt: TGTGCCAGCAGCCAAGATTGGAATCAGCCCCAGCATTTT; CDR3aa: CASSQDWNQPQHF
d_gene: TRBD2; abundance: once; j_gene: TRBJ2-3; v_gene: TRBV14; CDR3nt: TGTGCCAGCAGCCTAGCGGGAGTCCTCGTTGGAAATACGCAGTATTTT; CDR3aa: CASSLAGVLVGNTQYF